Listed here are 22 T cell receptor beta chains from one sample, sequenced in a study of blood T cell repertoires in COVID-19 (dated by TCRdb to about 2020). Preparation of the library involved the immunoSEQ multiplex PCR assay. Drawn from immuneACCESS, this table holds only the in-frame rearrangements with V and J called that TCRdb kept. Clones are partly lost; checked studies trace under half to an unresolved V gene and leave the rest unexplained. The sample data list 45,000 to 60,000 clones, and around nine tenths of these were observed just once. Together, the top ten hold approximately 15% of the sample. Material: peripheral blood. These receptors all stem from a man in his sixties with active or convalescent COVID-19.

The CDR3, as DNA: TGTGCCAGCAGCTCAGATAGACAGGGGGCCGGGGGCACTGAAGCTTTCTTT. Residues: CASSSDRQGAGGTEAFF. The chain employs TRBV2 and TRBJ1-1; the match to TRBD1 covers 10 bases. This CDR3 has 17 residues. The germline V gene encodes CDR1 SNHLY and CDR2 FYNNEI. Trimming cost V 6 bases and J 4 bases; bases outside gene matches: 14.

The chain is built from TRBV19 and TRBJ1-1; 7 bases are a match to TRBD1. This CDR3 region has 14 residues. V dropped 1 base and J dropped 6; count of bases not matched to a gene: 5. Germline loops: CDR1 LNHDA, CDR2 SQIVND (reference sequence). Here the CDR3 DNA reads TGTGCCAGTAGTATAGCCTCCAGGGGGGCTGAAGCTTTCTTT. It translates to CASSIASRGAEAFF.

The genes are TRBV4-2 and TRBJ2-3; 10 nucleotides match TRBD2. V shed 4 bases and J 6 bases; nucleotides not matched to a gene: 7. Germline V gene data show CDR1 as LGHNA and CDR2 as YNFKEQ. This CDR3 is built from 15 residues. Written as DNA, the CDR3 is TGTGCCAGCAGCCCTAAGAGCGGGGGGGCGGATACGCAGTATTTT. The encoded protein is CASSPKSGGADTQYF.

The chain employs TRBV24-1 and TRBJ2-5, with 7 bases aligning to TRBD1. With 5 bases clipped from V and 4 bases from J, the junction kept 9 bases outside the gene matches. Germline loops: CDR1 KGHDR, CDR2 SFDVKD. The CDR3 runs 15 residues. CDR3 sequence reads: CATSGLVQGRETQYF. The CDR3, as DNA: TGTGCCACCAGTGGCCTCGTACAGGGGAGAGAGACCCAGTACTTC.

CDR3 protein: CASSLGLAGGPGANVLTF. The CDR3 nucleotides read TGTGCCAGCAGCTTAGGGCTAGCGGGGGGGCCTGGGGCCAACGTCCTGACTTTC. The rearrangement joins TRBV7-2 to TRBJ2-6; 12 bases map to TRBD2. The trim removed 1 base at V and 2 bases at J, leaving 3 bases unmatched. Germline values: CDR1 SGHTA, CDR2 FQGNSA. This CDR3 is 18 amino acids long.

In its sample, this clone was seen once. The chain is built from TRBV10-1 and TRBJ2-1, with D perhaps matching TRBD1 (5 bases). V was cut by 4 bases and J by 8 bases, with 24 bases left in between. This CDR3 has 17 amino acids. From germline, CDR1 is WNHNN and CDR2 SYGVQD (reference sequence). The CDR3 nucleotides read TGCGCCAGCAGTGTATCGGTCGGCAGGGCCGATGGTGATGAGCAGTTCTTC. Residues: CASSVSVGRADGDEQFF.

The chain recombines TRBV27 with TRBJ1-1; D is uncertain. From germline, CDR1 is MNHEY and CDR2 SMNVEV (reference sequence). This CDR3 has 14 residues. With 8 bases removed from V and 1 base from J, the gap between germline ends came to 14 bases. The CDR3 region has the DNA TGTGCCAGCGAATCTCGAACAGCGAACACTGAAGCTTTCTTT. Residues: CASESRTANTEAFF.

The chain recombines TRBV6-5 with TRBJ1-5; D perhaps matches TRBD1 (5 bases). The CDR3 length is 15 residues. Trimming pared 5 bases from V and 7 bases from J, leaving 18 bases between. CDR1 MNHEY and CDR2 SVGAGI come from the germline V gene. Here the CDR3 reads CASSRGGLRGQPQHF. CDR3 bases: TGTGCCAGCAGTAGGGGAGGGCTCAGAGGGCAGCCCCAGCATTTT.

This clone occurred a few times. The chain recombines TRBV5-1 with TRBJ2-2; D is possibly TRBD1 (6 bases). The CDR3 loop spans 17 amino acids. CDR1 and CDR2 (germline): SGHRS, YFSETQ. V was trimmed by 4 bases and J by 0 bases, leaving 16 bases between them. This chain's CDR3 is CASSLVYTGPNTGELFF. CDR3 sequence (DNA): TGCGCCAGCAGCCTCGTTTACACAGGGCCGAACACCGGGGAGCTGTTTTTT.

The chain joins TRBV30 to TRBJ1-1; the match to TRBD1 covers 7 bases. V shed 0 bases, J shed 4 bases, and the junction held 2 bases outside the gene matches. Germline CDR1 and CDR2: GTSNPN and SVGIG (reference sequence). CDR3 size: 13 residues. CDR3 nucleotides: TGTGCCTGGAGTGTACAGGGGATCACTGAAGCTTTCTTT. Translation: CAWSVQGITEAFF.

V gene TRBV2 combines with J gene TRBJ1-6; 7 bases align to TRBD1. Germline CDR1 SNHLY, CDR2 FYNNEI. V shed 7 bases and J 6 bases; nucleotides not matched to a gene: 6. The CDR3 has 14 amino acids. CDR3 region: CASTSDRFNSPLHF. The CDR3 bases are TGTGCCAGCACCTCGGACAGGTTTAATTCACCCCTCCACTTT.

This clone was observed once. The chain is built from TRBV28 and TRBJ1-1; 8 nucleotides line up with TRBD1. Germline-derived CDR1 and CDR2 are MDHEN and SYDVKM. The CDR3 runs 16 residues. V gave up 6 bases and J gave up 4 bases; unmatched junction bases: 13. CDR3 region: CASRISRGRDTTEAFF. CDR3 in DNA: TGTGCCAGCAGAATTAGCAGGGGGCGTGATACCACTGAAGCTTTCTTT.

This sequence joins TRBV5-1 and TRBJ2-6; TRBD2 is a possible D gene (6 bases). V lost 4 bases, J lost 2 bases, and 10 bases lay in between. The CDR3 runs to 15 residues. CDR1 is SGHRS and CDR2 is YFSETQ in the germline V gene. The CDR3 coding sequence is TGCGCCAGCAGCGCGGGGTCCCCTGGGGCCAACGTCCTGACTTTC. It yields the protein CASSAGSPGANVLTF.

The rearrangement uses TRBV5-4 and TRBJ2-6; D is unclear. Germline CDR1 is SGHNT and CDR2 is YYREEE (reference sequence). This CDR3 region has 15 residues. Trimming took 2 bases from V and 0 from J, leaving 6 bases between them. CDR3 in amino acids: CASSLWSSGANVLTF. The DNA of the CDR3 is TGTGCCAGCAGCTTATGGAGCTCTGGGGCCAACGTCCTGACTTTC.

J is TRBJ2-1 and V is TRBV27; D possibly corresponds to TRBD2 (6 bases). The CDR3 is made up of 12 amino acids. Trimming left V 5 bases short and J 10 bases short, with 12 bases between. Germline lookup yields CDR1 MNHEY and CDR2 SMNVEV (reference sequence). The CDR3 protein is CASSPPREEQFF. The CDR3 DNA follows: TGTGCCAGCAGTCCCCCGCGGGAAGAGCAGTTCTTC.

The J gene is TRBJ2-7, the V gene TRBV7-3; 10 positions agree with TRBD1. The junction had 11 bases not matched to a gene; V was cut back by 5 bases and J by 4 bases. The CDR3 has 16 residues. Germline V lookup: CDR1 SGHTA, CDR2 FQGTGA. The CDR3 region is CASSPTGGQGTYEQYF. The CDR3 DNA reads TGTGCCAGCAGCCCCACCGGGGGACAGGGGACTTACGAGCAGTACTTC.

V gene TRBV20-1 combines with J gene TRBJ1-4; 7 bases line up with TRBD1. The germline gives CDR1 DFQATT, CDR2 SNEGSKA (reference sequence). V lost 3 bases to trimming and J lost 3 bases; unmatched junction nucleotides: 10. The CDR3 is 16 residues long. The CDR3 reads CSASWAGGRANEKLFF. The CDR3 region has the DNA TGCAGTGCTAGTTGGGCAGGGGGAAGAGCTAATGAAAAACTGTTTTTT.

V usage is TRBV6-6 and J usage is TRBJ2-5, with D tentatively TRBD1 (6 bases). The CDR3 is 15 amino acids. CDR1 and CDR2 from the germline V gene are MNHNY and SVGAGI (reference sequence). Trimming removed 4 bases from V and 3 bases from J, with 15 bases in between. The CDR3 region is CASSSQDRPEETQYF. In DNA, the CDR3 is TGTGCCAGCAGTTCCCAGGACAGACCCGAAGAGACCCAGTACTTC.

The CDR3 here is CSARDRDYGYTF. The CDR3 bases are TGCAGCGCACGGGACAGGGACTATGGCTACACCTTC. This sequence joins TRBV29-1 and TRBJ1-2; 9 bases are shared with TRBD1. V lost 7 bases to trimming and J lost 3 bases; unmatched junction nucleotides: 3. CDR1 and CDR2 from the germline V gene are SQVTM and ANQGSEA. The CDR3 loop spans 12 amino acids.

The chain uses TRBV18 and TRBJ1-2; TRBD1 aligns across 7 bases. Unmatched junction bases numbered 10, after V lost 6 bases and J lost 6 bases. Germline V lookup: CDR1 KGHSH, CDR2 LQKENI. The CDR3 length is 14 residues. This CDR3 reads CASSPIRDRDGYTF. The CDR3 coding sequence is TGTGCCAGCTCCCCGATCCGGGACAGAGATGGCTACACCTTC.

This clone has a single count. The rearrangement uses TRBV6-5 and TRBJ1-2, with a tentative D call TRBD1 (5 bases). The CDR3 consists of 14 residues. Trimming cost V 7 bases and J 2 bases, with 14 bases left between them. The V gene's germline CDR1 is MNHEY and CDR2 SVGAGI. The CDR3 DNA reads TGTGCCAGCACCCACCGGCAGGGAAACTATGGCTACACCTTC. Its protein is CASTHRQGNYGYTF.

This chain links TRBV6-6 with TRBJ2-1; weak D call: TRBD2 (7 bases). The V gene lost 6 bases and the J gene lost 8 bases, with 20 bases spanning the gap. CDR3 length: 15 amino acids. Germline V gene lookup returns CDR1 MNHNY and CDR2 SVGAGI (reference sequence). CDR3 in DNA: TGTGCCAGCAGAGATCCGGGGGGCGGGTCCGATGAGCAGTTCTTC. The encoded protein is CASRDPGGGSDEQFF.